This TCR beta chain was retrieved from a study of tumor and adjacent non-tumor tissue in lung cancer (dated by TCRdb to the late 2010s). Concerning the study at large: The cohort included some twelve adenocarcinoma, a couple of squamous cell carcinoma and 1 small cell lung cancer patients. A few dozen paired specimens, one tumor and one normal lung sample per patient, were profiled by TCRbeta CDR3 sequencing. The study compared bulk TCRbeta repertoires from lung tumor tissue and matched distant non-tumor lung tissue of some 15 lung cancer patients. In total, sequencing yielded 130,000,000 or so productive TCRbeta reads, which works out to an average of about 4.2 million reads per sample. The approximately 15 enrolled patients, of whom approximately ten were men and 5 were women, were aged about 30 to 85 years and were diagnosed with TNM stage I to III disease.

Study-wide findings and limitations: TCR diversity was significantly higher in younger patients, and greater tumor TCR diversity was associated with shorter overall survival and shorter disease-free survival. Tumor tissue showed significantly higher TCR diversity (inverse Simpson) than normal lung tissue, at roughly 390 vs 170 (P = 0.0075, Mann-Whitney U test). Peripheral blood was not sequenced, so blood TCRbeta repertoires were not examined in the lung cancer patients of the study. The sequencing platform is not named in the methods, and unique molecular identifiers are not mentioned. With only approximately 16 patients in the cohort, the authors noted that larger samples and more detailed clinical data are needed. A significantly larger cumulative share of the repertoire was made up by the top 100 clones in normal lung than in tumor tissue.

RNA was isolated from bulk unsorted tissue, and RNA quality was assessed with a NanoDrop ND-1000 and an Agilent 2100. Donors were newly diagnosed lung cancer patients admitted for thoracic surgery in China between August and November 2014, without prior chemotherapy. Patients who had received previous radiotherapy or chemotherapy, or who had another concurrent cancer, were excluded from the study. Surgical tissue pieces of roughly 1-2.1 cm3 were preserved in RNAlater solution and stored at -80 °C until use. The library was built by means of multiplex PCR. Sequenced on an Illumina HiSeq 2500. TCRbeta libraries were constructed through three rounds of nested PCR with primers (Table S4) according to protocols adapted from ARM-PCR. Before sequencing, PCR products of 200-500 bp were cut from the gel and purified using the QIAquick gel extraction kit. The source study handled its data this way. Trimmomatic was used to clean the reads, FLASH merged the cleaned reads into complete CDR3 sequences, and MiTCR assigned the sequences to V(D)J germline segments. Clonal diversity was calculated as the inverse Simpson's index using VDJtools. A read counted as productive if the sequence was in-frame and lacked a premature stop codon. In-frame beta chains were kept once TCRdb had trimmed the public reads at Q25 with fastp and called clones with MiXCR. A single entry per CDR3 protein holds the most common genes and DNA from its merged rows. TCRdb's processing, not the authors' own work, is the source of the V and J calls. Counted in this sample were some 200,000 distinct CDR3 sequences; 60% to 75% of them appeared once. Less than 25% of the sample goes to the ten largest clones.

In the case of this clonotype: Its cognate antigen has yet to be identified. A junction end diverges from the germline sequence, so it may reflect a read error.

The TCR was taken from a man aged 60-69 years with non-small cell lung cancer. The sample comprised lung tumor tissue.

The CDR3 loop reads CATTRTAQETPYF. The DNA sequence is as follows: TGTGCCACTACTCGGACGGCTCAAGAGACCCCGTACTTC. The V and J segments used are TRBV12-3 or TRBV12-4 and TRBJ2-5, with the D gene call left open. Spanning cysteine to phenylalanine, the CDR3 consists of 13 amino acids. Only the CDR3 part of the read is kept: 39 bases, read in frame from the first base.